This T cell receptor (beta chain) was recovered during a study of T cell responses to AZD1222 COVID-19 vaccine. Findings of the study overall: Donors were mostly white British, more females; clonal diversity possibly underestimated. None of the repertoires were sampled until the peak T cell response had passed. Within unmutated variant regions lay the reported targets of nearly half of spike-specific TCRs.

V shed 1 base and J shed 3 bases, with 11 bases lying between them. CDR1 and CDR2 (germline): MDHEN, SYDVKM. The CDR3 runs to 15 residues. With respect to this clone: Its antigen is currently unknown.

The method was immunoSEQ multiplex PCR; TCRdb's version includes in-frame clones alone and lacks a portion of them. The table includes 150,000 or so clones, 90% detected once. The specimen comprised peripheral blood, sampled on day 0 of AZD1222 vaccination. This chain connects TRBV28 to TRBJ2-3; D is perhaps TRBD2 (5 bases). This receptor was identified in an adult in good health. Here the CDR3 reads CASSLSGKKTDTQYF. CDR3 coding DNA: TGTGCCAGCAGTTTATCGGGGAAGAAGACAGATACGCAGTATTTT.